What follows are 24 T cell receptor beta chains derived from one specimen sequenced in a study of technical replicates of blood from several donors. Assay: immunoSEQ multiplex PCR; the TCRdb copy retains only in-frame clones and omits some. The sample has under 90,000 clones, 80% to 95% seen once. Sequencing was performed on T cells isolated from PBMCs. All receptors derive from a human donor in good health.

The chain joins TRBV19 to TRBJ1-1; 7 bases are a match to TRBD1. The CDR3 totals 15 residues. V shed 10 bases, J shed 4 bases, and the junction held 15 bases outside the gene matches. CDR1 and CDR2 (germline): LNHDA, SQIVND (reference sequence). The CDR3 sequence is CATLASEGGGTEAFF. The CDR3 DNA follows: TGTGCCACTTTAGCCTCCGAAGGGGGCGGCACTGAAGCTTTCTTT.

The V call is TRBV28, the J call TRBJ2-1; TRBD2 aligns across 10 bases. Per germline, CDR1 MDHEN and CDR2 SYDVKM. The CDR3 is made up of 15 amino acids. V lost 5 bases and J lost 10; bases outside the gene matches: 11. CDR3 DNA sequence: TGTGCCAGCAGTCTCCGACTAGCGGGCCTACACGAGCAGTTCTTC. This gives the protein CASSLRLAGLHEQFF. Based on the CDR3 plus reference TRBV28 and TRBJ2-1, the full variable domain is DVKVTQSSRYLVKRTGEKVFLECVQDMDHENMFWYRQDPGLGLRLIYFSYDVKMKEKGDIPEGYSVSREKKERFSLILESASTNQTSMYLCASSLRLAGLHEQFFGPGTRLTVL.

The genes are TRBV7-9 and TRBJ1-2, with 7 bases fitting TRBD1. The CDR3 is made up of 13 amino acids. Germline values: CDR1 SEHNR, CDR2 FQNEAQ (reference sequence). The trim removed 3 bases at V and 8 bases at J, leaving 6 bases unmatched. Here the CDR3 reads CASSLEMTGGYTF. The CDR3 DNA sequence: TGTGCCAGCAGCTTGGAGATGACAGGGGGCTACACCTTC.

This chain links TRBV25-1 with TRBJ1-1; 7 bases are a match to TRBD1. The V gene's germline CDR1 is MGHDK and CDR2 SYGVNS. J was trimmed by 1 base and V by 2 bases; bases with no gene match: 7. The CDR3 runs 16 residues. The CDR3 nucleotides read TGTGCCAGCAGTGAAGACAGGGAGTATAGGAACACTGAAGCTTTCTTT. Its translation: CASSEDREYRNTEAFF.

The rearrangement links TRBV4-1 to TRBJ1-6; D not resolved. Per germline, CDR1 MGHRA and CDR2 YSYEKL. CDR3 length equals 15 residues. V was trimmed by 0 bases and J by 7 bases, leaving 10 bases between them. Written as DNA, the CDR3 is TGCGCCAGCAGCCAAGATTGGTCAGGAAATTCACCCCTCCACTTT. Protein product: CASSQDWSGNSPLHF.

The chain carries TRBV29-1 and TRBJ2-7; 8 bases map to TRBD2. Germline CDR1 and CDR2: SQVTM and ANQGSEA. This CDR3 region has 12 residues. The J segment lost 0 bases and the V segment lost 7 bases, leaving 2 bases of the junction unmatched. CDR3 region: CSALAASYEQYF. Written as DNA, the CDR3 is TGCAGCGCACTAGCGGCCTCCTACGAGCAGTACTTC.

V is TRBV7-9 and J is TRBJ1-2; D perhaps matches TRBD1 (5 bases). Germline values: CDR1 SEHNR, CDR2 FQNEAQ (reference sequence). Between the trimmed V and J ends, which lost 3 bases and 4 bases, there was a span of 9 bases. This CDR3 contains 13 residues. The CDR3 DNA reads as TGTGCCAGCAGCTTTGACAGTTCCTATGGCTACACCTTC. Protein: CASSFDSSYGYTF. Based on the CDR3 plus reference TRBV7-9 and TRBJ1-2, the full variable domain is DTGVSQNPRHKITKRGQNVTFRCDPISEHNRLYWYRQTLGQGPEFLTYFQNEAQLEKSRLLSDRFSAERPKGSFSTLEIQRTEQGDSAMYLCASSFDSSYGYTFGSGTRLTVV.

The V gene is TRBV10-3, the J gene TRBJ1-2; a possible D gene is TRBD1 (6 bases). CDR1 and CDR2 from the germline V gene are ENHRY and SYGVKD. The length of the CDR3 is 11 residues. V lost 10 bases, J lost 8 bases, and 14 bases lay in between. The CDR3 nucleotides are TGTGCCACTCGGGACATTTCGGGCTACACCTTC. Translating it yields CATRDISGYTF.

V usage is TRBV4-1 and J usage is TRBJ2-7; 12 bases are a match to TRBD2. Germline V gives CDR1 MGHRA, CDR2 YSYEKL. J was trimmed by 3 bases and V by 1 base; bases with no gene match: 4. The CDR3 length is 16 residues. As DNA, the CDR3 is TGCGCCAGCAGCCAAGCCACTAGCGGGAGGTTCTACGAGCAGTACTTC. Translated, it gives CASSQATSGRFYEQYF.

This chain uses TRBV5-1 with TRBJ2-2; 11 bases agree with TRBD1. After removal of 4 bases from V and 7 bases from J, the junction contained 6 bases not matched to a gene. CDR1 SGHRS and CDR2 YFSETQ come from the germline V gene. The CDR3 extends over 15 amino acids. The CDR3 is CASSPGQGVNGELFF. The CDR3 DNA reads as TGCGCCAGCAGCCCGGGACAGGGGGTGAACGGGGAGCTGTTTTTT.

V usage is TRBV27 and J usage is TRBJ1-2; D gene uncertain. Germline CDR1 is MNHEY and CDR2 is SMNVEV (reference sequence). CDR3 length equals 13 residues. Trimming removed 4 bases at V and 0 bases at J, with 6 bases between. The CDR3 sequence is CASSSTANYGYTF. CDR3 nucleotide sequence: TGTGCCAGCAGTTCCACAGCTAACTATGGCTACACCTTC.

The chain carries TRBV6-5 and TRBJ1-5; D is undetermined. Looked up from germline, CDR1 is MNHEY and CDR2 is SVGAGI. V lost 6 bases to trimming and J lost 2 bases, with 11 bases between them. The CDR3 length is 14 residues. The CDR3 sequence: CASRRVLGNQPQHF. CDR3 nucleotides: TGTGCCAGCAGGAGGGTATTGGGCAATCAGCCCCAGCATTTT.

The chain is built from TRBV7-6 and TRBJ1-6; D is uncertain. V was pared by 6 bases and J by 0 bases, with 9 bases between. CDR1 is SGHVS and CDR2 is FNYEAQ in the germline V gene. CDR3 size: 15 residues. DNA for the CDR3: TGTGCCAGCAGAACAGAAACCTCCTATAATTCACCCCTCCACTTT. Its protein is CASRTETSYNSPLHF. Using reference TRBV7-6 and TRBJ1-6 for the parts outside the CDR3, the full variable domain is GAGVSQSPRYKVTKRGQDVALRCDPISGHVSLYWYRQALGQGPEFLTYFNYEAQQDKSGLPNDRFSAERPEGSISTLTIQRTEQRDSAMYRCASRTETSYNSPLHFGNGTRLTVT.

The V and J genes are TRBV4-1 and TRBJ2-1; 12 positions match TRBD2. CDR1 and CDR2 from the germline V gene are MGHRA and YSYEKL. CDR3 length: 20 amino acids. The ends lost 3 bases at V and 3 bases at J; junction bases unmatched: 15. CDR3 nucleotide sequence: TGCGCCAGCAGCCACGCCCATCAGGGACTAGCGGGCGAAAACTACAATGAGCAGTTCTTC. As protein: CASSHAHQGLAGENYNEQFF.

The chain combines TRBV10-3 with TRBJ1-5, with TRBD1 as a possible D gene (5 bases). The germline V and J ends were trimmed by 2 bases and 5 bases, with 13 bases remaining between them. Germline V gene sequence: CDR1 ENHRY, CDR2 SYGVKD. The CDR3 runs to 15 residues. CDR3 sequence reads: CAISEGGTPYQPQHF. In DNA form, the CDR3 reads TGTGCCATCAGTGAGGGGGGGACCCCGTATCAGCCCCAGCATTTT.

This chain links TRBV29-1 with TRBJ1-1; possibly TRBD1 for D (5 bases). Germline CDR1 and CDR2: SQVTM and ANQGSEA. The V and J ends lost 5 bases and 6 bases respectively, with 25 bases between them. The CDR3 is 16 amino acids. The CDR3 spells CSVQGGGGGLYAEAFF. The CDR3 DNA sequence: TGCAGCGTTCAAGGCGGGGGAGGTGGGTTGTACGCTGAAGCTTTCTTT. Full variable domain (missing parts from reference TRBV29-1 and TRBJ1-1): SAVISQKPSRDICQRGTSLTIQCQVDSQVTMMFWYRQQPGQSLTLIATANQGSEATYESGFVIDKFPISRPNLTFSTLTVSNMSPEDSSIYLCSVQGGGGGLYAEAFFGQGTRLTVV.

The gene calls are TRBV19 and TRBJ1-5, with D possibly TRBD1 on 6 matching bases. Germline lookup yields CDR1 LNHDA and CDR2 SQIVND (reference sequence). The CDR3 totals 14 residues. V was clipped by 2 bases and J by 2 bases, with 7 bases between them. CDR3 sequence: CASSIRQGNQPQHF. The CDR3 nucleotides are TGTGCCAGTAGTATACGACAGGGCAATCAGCCCCAGCATTTT.

CDR3 in DNA: TGTGCCAGCAGCTTGGGGGGGAGAAAAGAGACCCAGTACTTC. Translating it yields CASSLGGRKETQYF. The chain couples TRBV7-2 to TRBJ2-5, with TRBD2 matching over 7 bases. With V trimmed by 3 bases and J by 3 bases, 4 bases remained unmatched. The CDR3 is 14 residues long. Germline V CDR1 and CDR2: SGHTA, FQGNSA.

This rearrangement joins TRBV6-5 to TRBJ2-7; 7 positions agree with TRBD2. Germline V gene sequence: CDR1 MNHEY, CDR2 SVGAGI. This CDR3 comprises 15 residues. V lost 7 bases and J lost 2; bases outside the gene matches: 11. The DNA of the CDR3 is TGTGCCAGCACTACCCTTTCCAGCGGGGCCTACGAGCAGTACTTC. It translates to CASTTLSSGAYEQYF.

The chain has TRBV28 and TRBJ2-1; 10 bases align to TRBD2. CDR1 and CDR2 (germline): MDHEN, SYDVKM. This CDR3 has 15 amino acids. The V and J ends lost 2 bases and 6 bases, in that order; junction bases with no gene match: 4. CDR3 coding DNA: TGTGCCAGCAGTTTAGGGCTAGCGGGGGTCAATGAGCAGTTCTTC. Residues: CASSLGLAGVNEQFF.

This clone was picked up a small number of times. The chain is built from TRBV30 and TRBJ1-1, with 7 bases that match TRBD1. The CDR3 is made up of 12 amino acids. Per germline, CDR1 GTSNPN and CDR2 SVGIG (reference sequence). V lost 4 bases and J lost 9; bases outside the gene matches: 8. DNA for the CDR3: TGTGCCTGGACGTATCAGGGGGATCAAGCTTTCTTT. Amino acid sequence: CAWTYQGDQAFF.

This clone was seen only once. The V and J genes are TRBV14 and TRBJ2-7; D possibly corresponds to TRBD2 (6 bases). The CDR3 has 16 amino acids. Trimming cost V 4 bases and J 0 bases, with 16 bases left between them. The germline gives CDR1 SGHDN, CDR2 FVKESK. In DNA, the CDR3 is TGTGCCAGCAGCCCCCTAGCGAGGAGAAGCTCCTACGAGCAGTACTTC. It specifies CASSPLARRSSYEQYF.

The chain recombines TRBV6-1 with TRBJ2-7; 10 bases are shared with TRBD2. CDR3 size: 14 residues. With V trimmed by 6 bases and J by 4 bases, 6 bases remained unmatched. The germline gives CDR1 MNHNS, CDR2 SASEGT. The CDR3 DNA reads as TGTGCCAGCAGAGCTAGCGGGAGTGGGTACGAGCAGTACTTC. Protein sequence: CASRASGSGYEQYF.

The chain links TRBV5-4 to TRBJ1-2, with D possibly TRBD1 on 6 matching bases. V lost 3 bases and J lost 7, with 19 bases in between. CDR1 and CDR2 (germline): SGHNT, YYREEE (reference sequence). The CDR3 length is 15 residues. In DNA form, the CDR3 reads TGTGCCAGCAGCTCCCCGGGGGGGGGCTTGAGTGGCTACACCTTC. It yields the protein CASSSPGGGLSGYTF.